The present TCR beta chain was sequenced within a study of T cells in Graves' hyperthyroidism and ophthalmopathy. Study-wide points: Model predictions of ophthalmopathy came a median roughly 6.7 months before onset. Researchers found most expanded thyroid clonotypes above 0.001 in blood as well.

Orbital computed tomography and thyroid ultrasound, together with serum TRAb and thyroxine and clinical symptoms, were used for diagnoses. RNA transcripts served as the template for amplifying TCR beta CDR3 regions. Initially, a first-round RT-PCR of the TCR CDR3 employed the HTBI primer set. TCRdb reprocessed the multiplex PCR reads with MiXCR, giving one entry per CDR3 protein. This sample carries 400,000 to 500,000 distinct CDR3 sequences, about 14% of them seen once, and the ten largest clones take less than 15%. This clonotype was seen ten or more times. The target antigen is unknown. Trimming cost V 0 bases and J 0 bases; bases outside gene matches: 11. The germline gives CDR1 SQVTM, CDR2 ANQGSEA. The CDR3 contains 21 residues.

This rearrangement joins TRBV29-1 to TRBJ2-1, with TRBD2 matching over 16 bases. The receptor was isolated from a man aged 18 to 29 with Graves' ophthalmopathy. Sequenced sample: blood. The CDR3 sequence: CSVEDPTSGTSGRGSYNEQFF. The CDR3 DNA is TGCAGCGTTGAAGATCCCACCTCCGGGACTAGCGGGAGGGGCTCCTACAATGAGCAGTTCTTC.